This T cell receptor (beta chain) was identified in a study of circulating tumor DNA in untreated peripheral T-cell lymphoma. Points from the study as a whole: Baseline tissues yielded 86% and baseline serum 65% to 75% tumor-specific clonotype detection.

Tumor tissue was collected at baseline, before treatment began. As to this clone: The antigen is undetermined.

Data came from immunoSEQ multiplex PCR; TCRdb stores just in-frame clones and leaves some out. Among 2,000 to 2,500 clones listed, 71% were seen once. This TCR came from a human donor with peripheral T-cell lymphoma. The sample consisted of tumor tissue.

The DNA of the CDR3 is TGTGCCAGTAGGCCGGGACAGGGCCTCGAGCAGTACTTC. Its translation: CASRPGQGLEQYF. The rearrangement links TRBV19 to TRBJ2-7, with 9 bases that match TRBD1. The CDR3 is made up of 13 amino acids. Germline CDR1 reads LNHDA; CDR2 reads SQIVND (reference sequence). V shed 6 bases, J shed 6 bases, and the junction held 6 bases outside the gene matches.